This TCR beta chain was obtained from a study of cytomegalovirus exposure and HLA in healthy donors. Regarding the study as a whole: V- and J-gene trimming of TCR beta was linked (in a later analysis) to a missense DCLRE1C variant. At a 0.05 false discovery rate, a later analysis found some 17,000 TCR beta sequences to be associated with HLA alleles.

CDR1 is SGHAT and CDR2 is FQNNGV in the germline V gene. The trim removed 0 bases at V and 11 bases at J, leaving 4 bases unmatched. This CDR3 region has 14 residues. PCR employed 60 Vbeta and 13 Jbeta primers. Assay: immunoSEQ multiplex PCR; the TCRdb copy retains only in-frame clones and omits some. Among over 150,000 clones listed, roughly 80% were seen once. In the case of this clone: Its antigen is still unknown.

The chain carries TRBV11-2 and TRBJ2-1; 10 bases agree with TRBD2. Sequencing was performed on PBMCs. The TCR comes from a young woman in good health and CMV-seropositive. Here the CDR3 reads CASSLEASGGKQFF. CDR3 bases: TGTGCCAGCAGCTTAGAGGCTAGCGGGGGTAAGCAGTTCTTC.